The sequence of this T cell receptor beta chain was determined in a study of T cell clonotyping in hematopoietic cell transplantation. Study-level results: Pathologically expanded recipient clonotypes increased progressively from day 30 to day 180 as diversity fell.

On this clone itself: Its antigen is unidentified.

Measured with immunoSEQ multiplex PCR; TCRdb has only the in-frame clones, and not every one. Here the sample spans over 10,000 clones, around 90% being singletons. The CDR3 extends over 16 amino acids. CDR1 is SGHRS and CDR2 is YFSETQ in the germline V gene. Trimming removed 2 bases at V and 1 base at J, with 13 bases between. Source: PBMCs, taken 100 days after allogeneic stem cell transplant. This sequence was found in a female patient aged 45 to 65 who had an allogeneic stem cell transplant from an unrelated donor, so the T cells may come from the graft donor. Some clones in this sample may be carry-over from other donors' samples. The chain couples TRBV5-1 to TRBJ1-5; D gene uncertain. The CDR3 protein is CASSLRGPGSNQPQHF. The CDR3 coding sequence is TGCGCCAGCAGCTTACGAGGACCTGGAAGCAATCAGCCCCAGCATTTT.